These 2 T cell receptor beta chains share one sample of origin, sequenced in a study of T cell repertoires in cytomegalovirus infection. TCRdb redid the calling of the reads with MiXCR, one entry per CDR3 protein. The sample has around 770,000 distinct CDR3 sequences, about 27% seen once. These receptors lack a known antigen. The sequencing here drew on cultured CD8+ T cells from PBMCs, taken from culture after CMV antigen stimulation. Receptors originate from a human donor in good health (CMV status not recorded). Some clones in this sample may be carry-over from other donors' samples.

A few counts support this clonotype. V and J are TRBV7-9 and TRBJ2-1, with a weak D call TRBD2 (5 bases). The V end was cut by 6 bases, the J end by 2 bases, with 20 bases between. The CDR3 runs to 17 residues. Germline V gives CDR1 SEHNR, CDR2 FQNEAQ (reference sequence). The DNA of the CDR3 is TGTGCCAGCAGGCACACTACGGACTTCCGAACCTACAATGAGCAGTTCTTC. This codes for CASRHTTDFRTYNEQFF.

V and J are TRBV7-9 and TRBJ2-5; D call uncertain. The CDR3 extends over 17 amino acids. Deletions cut 6 bases from V and 2 bases from J, with 22 bases between. Per germline, CDR1 SEHNR and CDR2 FQNEAQ (reference sequence). CDR3 in amino acids: CASSQKGYQARQETQYF. The CDR3 nucleotides are TGTGCCAGCAGTCAAAAGGGATATCAGGCTCGACAAGAGACCCAGTACTTC. Full variable domain (rest looked up from reference TRBV7-9 and TRBJ2-5): DTGVSQNPRHKITKRGQNVTFRCDPISEHNRLYWYRQTLGQGPEFLTYFQNEAQLEKSRLLSDRFSAERPKGSFSTLEIQRTEQGDSAMYLCASSQKGYQARQETQYFGPGTRLLVL.